Below, 27 T cell receptor beta chains from the same sample are listed, as sequenced in a study of CD8 T cells in ankylosing spondylitis. TCRdb redid the calling of the 5' RACE reads with MiXCR, one entry per CDR3 protein. The repertoire consists of some 130,000 distinct CDR3 sequences, with 9.3% occurring once and the leading ten covering more than 3%. Specimen: blood, either unsorted or a sorted T cell fraction (not recorded which). The receptors here all came from a male donor with ankylosing spondylitis or in good health (not recorded which).

The sample holds many counts of this clonotype. The CDR3 sequence: CASSLGVSGTTDTQYF. The CDR3 DNA sequence: TGCGCCAGCAGCTTGGGAGTTAGCGGGACCACAGATACGCAGTATTTT. V gene TRBV5-1 combines with J gene TRBJ2-3; 8 bases are a match to TRBD2. This CDR3 has 16 amino acids. V lost 0 bases to trimming and J lost 2 bases; unmatched junction nucleotides: 5. Germline CDR1 is SGHRS and CDR2 is YFSETQ. Drawing the rest from reference TRBV5-1 and TRBJ2-3, the complete variable domain is KAGVTQTPRYLIKTRGQQVTLSCSPISGHRSVSWYQQTPGQGLQFLFEYFSETQRNKGNFPGRFSGRQFSNSRSEMNVSTLELGDSALYLCASSLGVSGTTDTQYFGPGTRLTVL.

This clonotype was counted ten times or more. The V and J genes are TRBV3-1 and TRBJ1-1; TRBD1 agrees at 7 bases. CDR3 size: 15 residues. CDR1 and CDR2 (germline): LGHDT, YNNKEL (reference sequence). Trimming cost V 4 bases and J 1 base; bases outside gene matches: 6. The CDR3 nucleotides are TGTGCCAGCAGCCCGCGGACAGGAAGGAACACTGAAGCTTTCTTT. The encoded protein is CASSPRTGRNTEAFF.

The table lists this clonotype with a few counts. V is TRBV29-1 and J is TRBJ1-2; D not certain. Germline V CDR1 and CDR2: SQVTM, ANQGSEA. CDR3 length equals 12 residues. The V and J ends lost 0 bases and 4 bases respectively, with 6 bases between them. CDR3 nucleotides: TGCAGCGTTGAAGAGGGCGGCTATGGCTACACCTTC. Residues: CSVEEGGYGYTF.

At least ten counts were recorded for this clonotype. J is TRBJ2-5 and V is TRBV7-2; 8 nucleotides line up with TRBD1. With V trimmed by 5 bases and J by 1 base, 9 bases remained unmatched. Germline CDR1 reads SGHTA; CDR2 reads FQGNSA. The CDR3 is made up of 16 amino acids. Here the CDR3 reads CASSQIDRGSQETQYF. CDR3 sequence (DNA): TGTGCCAGCAGCCAGATAGACAGGGGCTCCCAAGAGACCCAGTACTTC.

This rearrangement joins TRBV5-1 to TRBJ2-7; no reliable D call. Per germline, CDR1 SGHRS and CDR2 YFSETQ. V was shortened by 0 bases and J by 2 bases, with 9 bases between the two germline ends. This CDR3 contains 14 residues. CDR3 sequence: CASSLDPGPYEQYF. As DNA, the CDR3 is TGCGCCAGCAGCTTGGACCCCGGGCCCTACGAGCAGTACTTC.

This chain links TRBV7-2 with TRBJ1-6; D possibly corresponds to TRBD1 (5 bases). The CDR3 has 14 residues. CDR1 is SGHTA, CDR2 FQGNSA, per germline. V lost 2 bases and J 10 bases, leaving 12 bases between the germline ends. CDR3 in amino acids: CASSLLQAGSPLHF. The CDR3 DNA reads as TGTGCCAGCAGCTTACTACAGGCCGGATCACCCCTCCACTTT.

The rearrangement joins TRBV7-9 to TRBJ2-1; 8 nucleotides line up with TRBD2. Germline CDR1 and CDR2: SEHNR and FQNEAQ (reference sequence). The CDR3 length is 15 residues. With 3 bases clipped from V and 2 bases from J, the junction kept 3 bases outside the gene matches. CDR3 sequence (DNA): TGTGCCAGCAGCTTTACTAGCGGTGCCTACAATGAGCAGTTCTTC. Translated: CASSFTSGAYNEQFF.

This clonotype was detected many times. The chain combines TRBV4-1 with TRBJ2-7, with D uncertain. CDR1 is MGHRA and CDR2 is YSYEKL in the germline V gene. V lost 2 bases and J 9 bases, leaving 14 bases between the germline ends. There are 13 residues in the CDR3. DNA for the CDR3: TGCGCCAGCAGCCAAAATAAAGCGTCGGGGCAGTACTTC. As protein: CASSQNKASGQYF.

This clonotype was recorded a few times. The V gene is TRBV20-1, the J gene TRBJ2-7; 7 nucleotides agree with TRBD1. This CDR3 has 12 residues. The germline V gene has CDR1 DFQATT and CDR2 SNEGSKA (reference sequence). Trimming cost V 8 bases and J 3 bases; bases outside gene matches: 7. CDR3 DNA sequence: TGCAGTCTACCCGGACAGGTCTACGAGCAGTACTTC. This gives the protein CSLPGQVYEQYF.

This clonotype was counted ten times or more. The rearrangement joins TRBV5-6 to TRBJ2-1; no clear D. CDR1 and CDR2 from the germline V gene are SGHDT and YYEEEE. Trimming left V 1 base short and J 0 bases short, with 5 bases between. This CDR3 contains 14 residues. CDR3 amino acids: CASSLRLSYNEQFF. CDR3 nucleotide sequence: TGTGCCAGCAGCTTGCGACTCTCCTACAATGAGCAGTTCTTC.

J is TRBJ2-3 and V is TRBV18; 10 bases agree with TRBD1. Losses at the gene ends were 3 bases for V and 3 bases for J; bases not matched to a gene: 9. The V gene's germline CDR1 is KGHSH and CDR2 LQKENI. The CDR3 loop spans 17 amino acids. CDR3 sequence (DNA): TGTGCCAGCTCACCGGGTCGACAGGGGGCGCGGACAGATACGCAGTATTTT. Encoded protein: CASSPGRQGARTDTQYF.

This clonotype showed up many times. The V and J genes are TRBV20-1 and TRBJ2-1; TRBD2 agrees at 14 bases. CDR1 is DFQATT, CDR2 SNEGSKA, per germline (reference sequence). This CDR3 comprises 11 residues. The CDR3 sequence: CRGLAGDEQFF. DNA for the CDR3: TGCAGGGGACTAGCGGGAGATGAGCAGTTCTTC.

This clonotype was seen ten or more times. The V gene is TRBV12-3 or TRBV12-4, the J gene TRBJ2-3; 8 bases match TRBD1. V was clipped by 3 bases and J by 6 bases; unmatched bases: 8. The CDR3 is 15 amino acids. CDR3 sequence (DNA): TGTGCCAGCAGTTTCCCAGGGGGCGAAGGGGATACGCAGTATTTT. Its translation is CASSFPGGEGDTQYF.

This clonotype was observed at least ten times. This chain joins TRBV28 and TRBJ2-1, with no clear D. Germline V gene data show CDR1 as MDHEN and CDR2 as SYDVKM. The CDR3 consists of 14 residues. V lost 3 bases and J 2 bases, leaving 8 bases between the germline ends. DNA for the CDR3: TGTGCCAGCAGTTTCCCCCTAGCCTACAATGAGCAGTTCTTC. Its protein is CASSFPLAYNEQFF. Filled out from reference TRBV28 and TRBJ2-1, the complete variable domain reads DVKVTQSSRYLVKRTGEKVFLECVQDMDHENMFWYRQDPGLGLRLIYFSYDVKMKEKGDIPEGYSVSREKKERFSLILESASTNQTSMYLCASSFPLAYNEQFFGPGTRLTVL.

J is TRBJ2-5 and V is TRBV15; 10 bases are a match to TRBD2. Germline CDR1 is LNHNV and CDR2 is YYDKDF (reference sequence). The CDR3 loop spans 16 amino acids. Losses at the gene ends were 0 bases for V and 5 bases for J; bases not matched to a gene: 6. As DNA, the CDR3 is TGTGCCACCAGCAGAGAACTAGCGGGGACGGGGGAGACCCAGTACTTC. Protein: CATSRELAGTGETQYF.

This clonotype appeared many times. The rearrangement links TRBV12-3 or TRBV12-4 to TRBJ2-5; the D is unclear. Deletions cut 0 bases from V and 5 bases from J, with 4 bases between. CDR3 size: 12 residues. The CDR3 nucleotides read TGTGCCAGCAGTTTAGCGCCTGAGACCCAGTACTTC. It yields the protein CASSLAPETQYF.

The chain joins TRBV27 to TRBJ1-1; 7 nucleotides match TRBD1. The CDR3 is 13 amino acids. The germline V gene has CDR1 MNHEY and CDR2 SMNVEV (reference sequence). V lost 4 bases and J lost 4; bases outside the gene matches: 3. CDR3 DNA: TGTGCCAGCAGTTGGCCAGGGGGCACTGAAGCTTTCTTT. Its translation: CASSWPGGTEAFF.

This clonotype appeared a few times. The chain carries TRBV6-2 or TRBV6-3 and TRBJ2-5; D remains ambiguous. CDR1 and CDR2 from the germline V gene are MNHEY and SVGEGT. V was clipped by 2 bases and J by 3 bases, with 13 bases between them. The CDR3 has 15 amino acids. This CDR3 reads CASSYMAAVKETQYF. DNA for the CDR3: TGTGCCAGCAGTTACATGGCGGCCGTAAAAGAGACCCAGTACTTC.

The V and J genes are TRBV7-2 and TRBJ2-3, with a possible D match to TRBD2 (5 bases). This CDR3 is 15 amino acids long. CDR1 is SGHTA, CDR2 FQGNSA, per germline. The V and J ends lost 5 bases and 0 bases respectively, with 12 bases between them. As DNA, the CDR3 is TGTGCCAGCAGCCCGAGACGCGGGAGCACAGATACGCAGTATTTT. This sequence encodes CASSPRRGSTDTQYF.

In its sample, this clonotype was seen many times. The chain combines TRBV20-1 with TRBJ2-7, with D unresolved. The CDR3 consists of 11 residues. Germline lookup yields CDR1 DFQATT and CDR2 SNEGSKA (reference sequence). V dropped 4 bases and J dropped 7 bases, with 11 bases sitting between them. The CDR3 sequence: CSATQTREQYF. Written as DNA, the CDR3 is TGCAGTGCTACCCAAACCCGGGAGCAGTACTTC.

The chain recombines TRBV12-3 or TRBV12-4 with TRBJ2-2; TRBD2 matches 9 bases. The V gene end was trimmed by 3 bases and the J gene end by 6 bases; junction bases not matched to a gene: 8. The CDR3 has 16 residues. Written as DNA, the CDR3 is TGTGCCAGCAGTTTCGGGCTAGCGGGATACGCCGGGGAGCTGTTTTTT. Protein product: CASSFGLAGYAGELFF.

Many counts were recorded for this clonotype. The chain has TRBV5-1 and TRBJ2-2; D is possibly TRBD2 (6 bases). Between the trimmed V and J ends, which lost 2 bases and 6 bases, there was a span of 14 bases. CDR1 is SGHRS and CDR2 is YFSETQ in the germline V gene. The CDR3 sequence is 15 residues long. CDR3 nucleotide sequence: TGCGCCAGCAGCTTCGGGGACGGGGGAGCCGGGGAGCTGTTTTTT. Encoded protein: CASSFGDGGAGELFF.

This clonotype came up many times. The J gene is TRBJ2-2, the V gene TRBV6-2 or TRBV6-3, with 7 bases aligning to TRBD1. Trimming at V came to 2 bases and at J to 3 bases, leaving 9 bases not matched to a gene. The CDR3 runs 17 residues. The germline CDR1 and CDR2 sequences are MNHEY and SVGEGT. This chain's CDR3 is CASSYPNWDRHTGELFF. CDR3 in DNA: TGTGCCAGCAGTTACCCAAACTGGGACAGACACACCGGGGAGCTGTTTTTT.

About this clonotype itself: Sequence at one end of the junction differs from germline and may be a read error. The rearrangement uses TRBV20-1 and TRBJ2-2; D is unresolved. This CDR3 is built from 17 residues. Germline CDR1 reads DFQATT; CDR2 reads SNEGSKA (reference sequence). This CDR3 is CCASPMGRLENTGELFF. CDR3 coding DNA: TGCTGTGCTAGTCCGATGGGTCGGCTGGAGAACACCGGGGAGCTGTTTTTT.

This clonotype came up many times. The V gene is TRBV15, the J gene TRBJ2-1, with 11 bases that match TRBD2. Germline V gives CDR1 LNHNV, CDR2 YYDKDF (reference sequence). This CDR3 region has 15 residues. Trimming cost V 5 bases and J 4 bases; bases outside gene matches: 4. The CDR3 region is CATSAGTSGYNEQFF. The CDR3 coding sequence is TGTGCCACCAGCGCCGGGACTAGCGGATACAATGAGCAGTTCTTC.

This clonotype was seen ten or more times. This chain uses TRBV20-1 with TRBJ2-3; 12 bases match TRBD2. V gave up 6 bases and J gave up 6 bases; unmatched junction bases: 4. This CDR3 contains 13 residues. Germline CDR1 is DFQATT and CDR2 is SNEGSKA (reference sequence). The CDR3 protein is CSAWTSGIDTQYF. In nucleotides, the CDR3 is TGCAGTGCCTGGACTAGCGGGATTGATACGCAGTATTTT.

Only a few counts were recorded for this clonotype. The chain employs TRBV20-1 and TRBJ2-7, with 10 bases lining up with TRBD2. With V trimmed by 0 bases and J by 0 bases, 8 bases remained unmatched. Germline CDR1 reads DFQATT; CDR2 reads SNEGSKA (reference sequence). CDR3 length: 17 residues. CDR3 bases: TGCAGTGCTAGAGATTTTCGACTAGCGGGTTCCTCCTACGAGCAGTACTTC. Its protein product is CSARDFRLAGSSYEQYF.